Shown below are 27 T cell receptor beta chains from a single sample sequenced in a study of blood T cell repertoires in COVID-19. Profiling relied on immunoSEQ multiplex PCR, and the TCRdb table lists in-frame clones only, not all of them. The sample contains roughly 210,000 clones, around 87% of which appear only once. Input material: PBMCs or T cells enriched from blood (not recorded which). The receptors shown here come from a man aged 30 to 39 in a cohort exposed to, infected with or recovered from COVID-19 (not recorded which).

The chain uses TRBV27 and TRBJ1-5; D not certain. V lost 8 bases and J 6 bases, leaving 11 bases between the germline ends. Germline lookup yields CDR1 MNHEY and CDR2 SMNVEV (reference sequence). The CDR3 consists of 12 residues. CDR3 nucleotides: TGTGCCAGCCGAGACCCGGGTCAGCCCCAGCATTTT. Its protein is CASRDPGQPQHF.

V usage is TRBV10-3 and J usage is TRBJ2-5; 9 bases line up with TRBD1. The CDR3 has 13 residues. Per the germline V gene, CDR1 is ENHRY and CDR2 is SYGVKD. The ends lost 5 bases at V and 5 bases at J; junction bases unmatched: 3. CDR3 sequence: CAISYRGPETQYF. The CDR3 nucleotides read TGTGCCATCAGTTACAGGGGGCCGGAGACCCAGTACTTC.

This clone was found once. The CDR3 loop reads CASSPRGTGELFF. The CDR3 coding sequence is TGTGCCAGCAGCCCGCGGGGCACCGGGGAGCTGTTTTTT. The genes are TRBV6-2 or TRBV6-3 and TRBJ2-2; D perhaps matches TRBD2 (6 bases). Trimming shortened V by 6 bases and J by 4 bases, and 9 bases separated the two germline ends. The germline V gene encodes CDR1 MNHEY and CDR2 SVGEGT. CDR3 size: 13 residues.

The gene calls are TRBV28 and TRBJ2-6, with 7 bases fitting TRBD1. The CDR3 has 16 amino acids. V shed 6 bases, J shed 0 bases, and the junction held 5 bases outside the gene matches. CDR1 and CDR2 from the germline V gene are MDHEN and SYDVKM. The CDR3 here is CASRSTGISGANVLTF. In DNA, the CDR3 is TGTGCCAGCAGGTCGACAGGGATCTCTGGGGCCAACGTCCTGACTTTC.

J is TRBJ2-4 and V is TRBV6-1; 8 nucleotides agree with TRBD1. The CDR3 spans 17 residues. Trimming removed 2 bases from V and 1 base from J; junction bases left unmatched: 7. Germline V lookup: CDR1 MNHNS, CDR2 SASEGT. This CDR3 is CASSERAGGSAKNIQYF. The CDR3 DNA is TGTGCCAGCAGTGAAAGGGCAGGGGGCTCGGCCAAAAACATTCAGTACTTC.

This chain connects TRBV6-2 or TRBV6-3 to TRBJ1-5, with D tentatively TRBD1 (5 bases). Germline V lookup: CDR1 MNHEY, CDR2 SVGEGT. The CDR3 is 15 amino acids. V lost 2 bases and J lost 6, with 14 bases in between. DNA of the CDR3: TGTGCCAGCAGTTACACCGGGGGAGTGCGTCAGCCCCAGCATTTT. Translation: CASSYTGGVRQPQHF.

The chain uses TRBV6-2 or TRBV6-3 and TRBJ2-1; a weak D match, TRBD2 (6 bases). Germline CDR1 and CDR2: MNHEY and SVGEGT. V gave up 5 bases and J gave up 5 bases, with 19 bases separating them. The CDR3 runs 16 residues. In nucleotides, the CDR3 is TGTGCCAGCAGTCACGGACTATTCCAGATTAACAATGAGCAGTTCTTC. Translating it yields CASSHGLFQINNEQFF.

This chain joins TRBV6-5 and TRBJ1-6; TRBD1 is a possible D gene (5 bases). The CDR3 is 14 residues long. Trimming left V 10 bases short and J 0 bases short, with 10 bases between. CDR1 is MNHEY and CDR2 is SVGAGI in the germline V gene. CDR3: CAIQGSSYNSPLHF. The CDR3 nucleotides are TGTGCCATCCAGGGTAGCTCCTATAATTCACCCCTCCACTTT.

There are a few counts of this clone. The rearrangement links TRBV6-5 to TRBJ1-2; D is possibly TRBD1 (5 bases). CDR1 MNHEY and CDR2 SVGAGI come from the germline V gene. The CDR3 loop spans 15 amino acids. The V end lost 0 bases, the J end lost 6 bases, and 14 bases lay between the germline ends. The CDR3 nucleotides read TGTGCCAGCAGTTACTCATCGTTGCAGGGCCATGGCTACACCTTC. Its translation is CASSYSSLQGHGYTF.

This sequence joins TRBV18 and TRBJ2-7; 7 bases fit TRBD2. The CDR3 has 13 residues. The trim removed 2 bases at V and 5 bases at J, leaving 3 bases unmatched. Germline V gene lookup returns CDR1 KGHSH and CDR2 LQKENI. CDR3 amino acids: CASSPFGTNEQYF. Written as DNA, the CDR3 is TGTGCCAGCTCACCATTCGGGACTAACGAGCAGTACTTC.

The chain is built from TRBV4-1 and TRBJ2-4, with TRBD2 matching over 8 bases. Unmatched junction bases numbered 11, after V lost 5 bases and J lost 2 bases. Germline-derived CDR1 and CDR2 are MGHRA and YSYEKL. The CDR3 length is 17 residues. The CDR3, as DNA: TGCGCCAGCAGCTTCGGGGGCGCGGGAGGTACCAAAAACATTCAGTACTTC. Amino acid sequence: CASSFGGAGGTKNIQYF.

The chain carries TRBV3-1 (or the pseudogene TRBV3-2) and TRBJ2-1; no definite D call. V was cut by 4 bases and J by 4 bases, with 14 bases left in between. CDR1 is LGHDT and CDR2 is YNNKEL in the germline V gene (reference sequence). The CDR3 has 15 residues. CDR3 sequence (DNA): TGTGCCAGCAGCCCTTATGATGCGGCATACAATGAGCAGTTCTTC. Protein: CASSPYDAAYNEQFF.

The CDR3 sequence: CASSQAGLAAQDSYNEQFF. The CDR3 DNA sequence: TGCGCCAGCAGCCAAGCGGGACTAGCGGCTCAAGACTCCTACAATGAGCAGTTCTTC. The V call is TRBV4-1, the J call TRBJ2-1; 11 nucleotides match TRBD2. V trimming: 1 base; J trimming: 0 bases; junction bases outside the gene matches: 8. From germline, CDR1 is MGHRA and CDR2 YSYEKL. The CDR3 consists of 19 residues.

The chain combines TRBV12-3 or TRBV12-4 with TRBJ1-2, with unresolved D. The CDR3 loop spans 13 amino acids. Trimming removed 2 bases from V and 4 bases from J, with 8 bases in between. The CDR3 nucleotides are TGTGCCAGCAGTTTACGCCGGGGCTATGGCTACACCTTC. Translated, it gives CASSLRRGYGYTF.

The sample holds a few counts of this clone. CDR3 coding DNA: TGTGCCAGCTCATCAGGACAGGGGAGTAGGGAGTACTTC. It translates to CASSSGQGSREYF. The chain joins TRBV18 to TRBJ2-7; 9 nucleotides align to TRBD1. The CDR3 extends over 13 amino acids. Unmatched junction bases numbered 10, after V lost 5 bases and J lost 11 bases. CDR1 is KGHSH and CDR2 is LQKENI in the germline V gene.

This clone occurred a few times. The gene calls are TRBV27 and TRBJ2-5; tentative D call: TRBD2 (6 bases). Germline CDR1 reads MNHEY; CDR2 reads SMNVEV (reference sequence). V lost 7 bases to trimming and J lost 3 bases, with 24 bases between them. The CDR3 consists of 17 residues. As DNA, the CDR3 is TGTGCCAGCATTACCCACGTTGGGGCGCTAGCGAAAGAGACCCAGTACTTC. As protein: CASITHVGALAKETQYF.

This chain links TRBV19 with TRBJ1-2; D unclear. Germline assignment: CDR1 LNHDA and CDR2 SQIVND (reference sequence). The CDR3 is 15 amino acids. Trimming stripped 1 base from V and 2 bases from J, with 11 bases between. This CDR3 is CASSIVQIPNYGYTF. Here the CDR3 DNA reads TGTGCCAGTAGTATAGTACAGATACCAAACTATGGCTACACCTTC.

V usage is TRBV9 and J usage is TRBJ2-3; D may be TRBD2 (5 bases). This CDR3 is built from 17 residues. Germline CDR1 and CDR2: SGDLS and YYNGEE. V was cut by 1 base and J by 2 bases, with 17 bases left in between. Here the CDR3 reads CASSVRGRTPSTDTQYF. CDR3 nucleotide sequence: TGTGCCAGCAGCGTAAGAGGGCGGACCCCCTCCACAGATACGCAGTATTTT.

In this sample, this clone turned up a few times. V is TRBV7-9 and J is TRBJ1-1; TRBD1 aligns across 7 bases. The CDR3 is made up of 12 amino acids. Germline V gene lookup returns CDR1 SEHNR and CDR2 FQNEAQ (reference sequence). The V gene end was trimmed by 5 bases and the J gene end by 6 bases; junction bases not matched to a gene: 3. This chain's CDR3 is CASSLQGPEAFF. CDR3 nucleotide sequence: TGTGCCAGCAGCCTACAGGGGCCTGAAGCTTTCTTT.

CDR3 sequence (DNA): TGTGCCAGCAGTTTAAATCTCGGGGTTAATACTGAAGCTTTCTTT. Translation gives CASSLNLGVNTEAFF. This sequence joins TRBV27 and TRBJ1-1, with no clear D. The CDR3 consists of 15 residues. The V gene's germline CDR1 is MNHEY and CDR2 SMNVEV (reference sequence). Trimming pared 2 bases from V and 5 bases from J, leaving 15 bases between.

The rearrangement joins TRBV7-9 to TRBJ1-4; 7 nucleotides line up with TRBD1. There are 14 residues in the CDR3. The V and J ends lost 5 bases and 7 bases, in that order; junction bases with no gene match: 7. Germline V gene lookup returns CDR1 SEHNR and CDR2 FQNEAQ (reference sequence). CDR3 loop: CASSLGTATEKLFF. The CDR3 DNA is TGTGCCAGCAGCCTGGGGACAGCCACTGAAAAACTGTTTTTT.

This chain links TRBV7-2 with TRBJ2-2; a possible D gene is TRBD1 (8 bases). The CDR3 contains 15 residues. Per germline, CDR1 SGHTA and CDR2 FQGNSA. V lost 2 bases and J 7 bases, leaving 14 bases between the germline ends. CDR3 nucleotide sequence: TGTGCCAGCAGCTTATCGGACAGGGAGGGCGGGGAGCTGTTTTTT. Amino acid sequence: CASSLSDREGGELFF.

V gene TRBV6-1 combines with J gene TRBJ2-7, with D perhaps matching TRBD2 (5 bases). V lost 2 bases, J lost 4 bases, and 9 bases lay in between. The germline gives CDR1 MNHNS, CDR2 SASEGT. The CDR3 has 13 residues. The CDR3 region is CASSEKGGYEQYF. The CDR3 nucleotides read TGTGCCAGCAGTGAAAAAGGAGGTTACGAGCAGTACTTC.

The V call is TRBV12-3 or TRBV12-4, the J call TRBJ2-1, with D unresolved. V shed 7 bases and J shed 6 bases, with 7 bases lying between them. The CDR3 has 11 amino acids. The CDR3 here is CASTAVNEQFF. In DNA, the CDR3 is TGTGCCAGCACTGCAGTCAATGAGCAGTTCTTC.

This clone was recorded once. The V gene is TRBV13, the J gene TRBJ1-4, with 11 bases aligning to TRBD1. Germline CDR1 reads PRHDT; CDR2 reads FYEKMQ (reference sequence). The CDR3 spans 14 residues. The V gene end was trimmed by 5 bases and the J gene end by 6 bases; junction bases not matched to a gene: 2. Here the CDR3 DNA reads TGTGCCAGCAGCCCGGGACAGGGGGATGAAAAACTGTTTTTT. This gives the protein CASSPGQGDEKLFF.

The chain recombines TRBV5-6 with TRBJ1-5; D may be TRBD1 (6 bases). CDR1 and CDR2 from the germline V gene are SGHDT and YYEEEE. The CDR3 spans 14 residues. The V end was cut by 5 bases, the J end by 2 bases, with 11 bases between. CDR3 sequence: CASSSRQGNQPQHF. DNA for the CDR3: TGTGCCAGCAGTTCCCGACAGGGCAATCAGCCCCAGCATTTT.

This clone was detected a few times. The CDR3 DNA sequence: TGTGCCAGCAGCTTACGAGGGAGCGGGAATCGGGCCATTGAGCAGTTCTTC. Protein product: CASSLRGSGNRAIEQFF. V and J are TRBV7-9 and TRBJ2-1; TRBD2 matches 7 bases. This CDR3 is built from 17 residues. With 2 bases clipped from V and 9 bases from J, the junction kept 16 bases outside the gene matches. Germline V CDR1 and CDR2: SEHNR, FQNEAQ (reference sequence).